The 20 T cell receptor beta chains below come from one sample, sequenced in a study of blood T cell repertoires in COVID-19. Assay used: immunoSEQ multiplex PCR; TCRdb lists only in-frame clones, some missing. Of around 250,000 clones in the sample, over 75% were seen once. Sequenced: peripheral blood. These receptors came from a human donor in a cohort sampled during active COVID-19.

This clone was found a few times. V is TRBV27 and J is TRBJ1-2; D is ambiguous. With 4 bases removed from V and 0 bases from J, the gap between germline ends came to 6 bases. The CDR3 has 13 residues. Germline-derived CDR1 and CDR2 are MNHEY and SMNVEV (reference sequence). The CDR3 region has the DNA TGTGCCAGCAGTTACGGTCCTAACTATGGCTACACCTTC. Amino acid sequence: CASSYGPNYGYTF.

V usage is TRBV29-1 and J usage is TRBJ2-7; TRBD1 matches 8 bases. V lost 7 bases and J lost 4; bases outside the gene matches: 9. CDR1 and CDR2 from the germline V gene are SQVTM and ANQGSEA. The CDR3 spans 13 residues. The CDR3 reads CSATPTGEYEQYF. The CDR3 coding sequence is TGCAGCGCTACACCGACAGGGGAGTACGAGCAGTACTTC.

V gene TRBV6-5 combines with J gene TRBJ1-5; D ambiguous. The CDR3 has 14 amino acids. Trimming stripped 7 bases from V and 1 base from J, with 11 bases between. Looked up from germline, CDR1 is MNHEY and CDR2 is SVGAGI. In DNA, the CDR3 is TGTGCCAGCACAGTTTTCTTGAGCAATCAGCCCCAGCATTTT. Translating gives CASTVFLSNQPQHF.

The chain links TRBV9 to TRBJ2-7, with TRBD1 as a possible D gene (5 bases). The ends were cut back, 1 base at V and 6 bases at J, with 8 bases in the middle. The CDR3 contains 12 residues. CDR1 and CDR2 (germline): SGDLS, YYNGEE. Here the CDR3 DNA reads TGTGCCAGCAGCGTAAGGGGCGGCGAGCAGTACTTC. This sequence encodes CASSVRGGEQYF.

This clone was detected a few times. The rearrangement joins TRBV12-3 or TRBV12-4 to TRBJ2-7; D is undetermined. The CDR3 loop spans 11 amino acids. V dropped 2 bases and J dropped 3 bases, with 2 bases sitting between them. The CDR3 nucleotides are TGTGCCAGCAGTTTATACTACGAGCAGTACTTC. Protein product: CASSLYYEQYF.

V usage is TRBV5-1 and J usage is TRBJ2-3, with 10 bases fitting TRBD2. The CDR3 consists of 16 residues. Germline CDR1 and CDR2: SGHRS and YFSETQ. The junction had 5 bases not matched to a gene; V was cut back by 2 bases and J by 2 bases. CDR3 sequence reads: CASSFTTSGYTDTQYF. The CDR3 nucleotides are TGCGCCAGCAGCTTTACGACTAGCGGGTACACAGATACGCAGTATTTT.

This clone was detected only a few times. The CDR3 here is CASSVPGSGQPQHF. CDR3 DNA sequence: TGTGCCAGCAGTGTTCCCGGGTCCGGTCAGCCCCAGCATTTT. The genes are TRBV25-1 and TRBJ1-5; D gene unclear. The CDR3 covers 14 residues. Germline V lookup: CDR1 MGHDK, CDR2 SYGVNS. V lost 4 bases and J 6 bases, leaving 13 bases between the germline ends.

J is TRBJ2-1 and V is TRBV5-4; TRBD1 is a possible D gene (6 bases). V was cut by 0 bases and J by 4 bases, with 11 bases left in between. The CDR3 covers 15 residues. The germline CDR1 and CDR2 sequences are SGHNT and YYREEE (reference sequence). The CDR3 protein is CASSLGQGRYNEQFF. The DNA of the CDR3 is TGTGCCAGCAGCTTGGGGCAGGGGAGATACAATGAGCAGTTCTTC.

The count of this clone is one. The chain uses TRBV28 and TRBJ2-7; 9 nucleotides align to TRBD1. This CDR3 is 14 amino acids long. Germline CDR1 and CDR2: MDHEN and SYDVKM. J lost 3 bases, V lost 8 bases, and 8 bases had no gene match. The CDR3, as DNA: TGTGCCAGCCATGACAGGGGGGAAGACTACGAGCAGTACTTC. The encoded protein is CASHDRGEDYEQYF. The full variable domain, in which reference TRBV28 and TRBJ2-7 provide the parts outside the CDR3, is DVKVTQSSRYLVKRTGEKVFLECVQDMDHENMFWYRQDPGLGLRLIYFSYDVKMKEKGDIPEGYSVSREKKERFSLILESASTNQTSMYLCASHDRGEDYEQYFGPGTRLTVT.

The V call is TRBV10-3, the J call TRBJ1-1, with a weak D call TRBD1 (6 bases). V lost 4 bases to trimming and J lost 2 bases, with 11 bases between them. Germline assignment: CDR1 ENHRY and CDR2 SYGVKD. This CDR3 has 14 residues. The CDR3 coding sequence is TGTGCCATCAGTGTGGTACAGGGCAACACTGAAGCTTTCTTT. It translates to CAISVVQGNTEAFF.

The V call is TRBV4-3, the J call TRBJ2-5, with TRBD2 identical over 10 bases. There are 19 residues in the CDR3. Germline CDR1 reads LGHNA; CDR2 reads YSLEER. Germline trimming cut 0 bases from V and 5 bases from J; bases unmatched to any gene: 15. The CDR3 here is CASSQDFRSLAGAGETQYF. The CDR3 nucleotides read TGCGCCAGCAGCCAAGATTTTCGGTCCCTAGCGGGGGCTGGGGAGACCCAGTACTTC.

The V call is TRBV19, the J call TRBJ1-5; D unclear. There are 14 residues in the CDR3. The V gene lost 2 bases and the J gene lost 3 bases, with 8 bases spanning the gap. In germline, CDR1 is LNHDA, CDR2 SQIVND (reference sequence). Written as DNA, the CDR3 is TGTGCCAGTAGTATACAGGTCATCAATCAGCCCCAGCATTTT. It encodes CASSIQVINQPQHF. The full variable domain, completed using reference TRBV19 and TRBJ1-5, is DGGITQSPKYLFRKEGQNVTLSCEQNLNHDAMYWYRQDPGQGLRLIYYSQIVNDFQKGDIAEGYSVSREKKESFPLTVTSAQKNPTAFYLCASSIQVINQPQHFGDGTRLSIL.

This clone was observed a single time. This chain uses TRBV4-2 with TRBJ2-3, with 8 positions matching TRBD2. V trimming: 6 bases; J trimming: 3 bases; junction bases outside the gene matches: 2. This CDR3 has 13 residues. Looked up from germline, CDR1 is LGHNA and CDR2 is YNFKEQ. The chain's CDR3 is CASSLAGTDTQYF. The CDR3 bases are TGTGCCAGCAGTCTAGCGGGTACAGATACGCAGTATTTT.

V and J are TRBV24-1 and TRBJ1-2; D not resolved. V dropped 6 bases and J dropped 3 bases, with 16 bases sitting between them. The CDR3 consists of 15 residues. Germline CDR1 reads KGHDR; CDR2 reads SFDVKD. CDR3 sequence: CATSSPEGGDYGYTF. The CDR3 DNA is TGTGCCACCAGTTCCCCCGAGGGCGGTGACTATGGCTACACCTTC.

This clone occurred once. The CDR3 region has the DNA TGTGCCAGCAGCCCTTCGGGACTAGCGGCCTCCTACGAGCAGTACTTC. Translation: CASSPSGLAASYEQYF. The chain is built from TRBV3-1 (or the pseudogene TRBV3-2) and TRBJ2-7; 11 nucleotides align to TRBD2. Germline V CDR1 and CDR2: LGHDT, YNNKEL (reference sequence). V shed 4 bases, J shed 0 bases, and the junction held 5 bases outside the gene matches. The CDR3 extends over 16 amino acids.

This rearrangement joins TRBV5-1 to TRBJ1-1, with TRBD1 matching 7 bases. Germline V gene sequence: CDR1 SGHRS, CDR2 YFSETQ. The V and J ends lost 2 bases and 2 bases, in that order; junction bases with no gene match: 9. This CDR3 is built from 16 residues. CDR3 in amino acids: CASSLGGWGLNTEAFF. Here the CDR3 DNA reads TGCGCCAGCAGCTTAGGGGGCTGGGGACTTAACACTGAAGCTTTCTTT.

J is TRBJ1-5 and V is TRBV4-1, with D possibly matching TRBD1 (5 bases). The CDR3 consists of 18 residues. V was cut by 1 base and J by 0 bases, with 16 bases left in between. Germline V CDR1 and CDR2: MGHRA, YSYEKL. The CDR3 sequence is CASSQAFNSDISNQPQHF. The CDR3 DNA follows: TGCGCCAGCAGCCAAGCATTTAATTCGGACATTAGCAATCAGCCCCAGCATTTT.

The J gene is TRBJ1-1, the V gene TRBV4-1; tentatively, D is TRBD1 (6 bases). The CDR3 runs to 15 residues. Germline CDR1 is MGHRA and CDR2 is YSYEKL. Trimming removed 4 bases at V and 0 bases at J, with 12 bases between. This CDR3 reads CASSRDRPMNTEAFF. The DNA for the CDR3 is TGCGCCAGCAGCCGAGACAGGCCCATGAACACTGAAGCTTTCTTT.

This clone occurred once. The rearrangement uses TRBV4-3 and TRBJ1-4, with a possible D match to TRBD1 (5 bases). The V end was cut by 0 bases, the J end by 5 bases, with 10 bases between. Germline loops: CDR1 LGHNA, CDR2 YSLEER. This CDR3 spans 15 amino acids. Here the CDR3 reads CASSQDRRGNEKLFF. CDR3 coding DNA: TGCGCCAGCAGCCAAGACCGGAGGGGAAATGAAAAACTGTTTTTT.

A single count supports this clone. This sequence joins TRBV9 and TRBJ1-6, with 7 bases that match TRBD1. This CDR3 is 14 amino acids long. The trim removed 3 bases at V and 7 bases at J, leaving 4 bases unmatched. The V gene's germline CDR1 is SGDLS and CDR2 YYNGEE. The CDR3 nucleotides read TGTGCCAGCAGCGCGGGACAGCCCAATTCACCCCTCCACTTT. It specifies CASSAGQPNSPLHF.